The entry that follows covers one TCR beta chain sequence. What it binds is unknown. This record comes from a study of shared clonotypes between healthy human individuals. Broader study findings: The low donor count limited represented genetic and exposure-history diversity. For naive CD4 cells, roughly 5% of clonotypes were shared across a handful of donors.

All of the donors resided in Nashville, Tennessee, and each was a Caucasian adult. Sequenced by immunoSEQ multiplex PCR; TCRdb stores in-frame clones only, minus some. Among about 2.4 million clones listed, roughly 93% were seen once. Losses at the gene ends were 5 bases for V and 4 bases for J; bases not matched to a gene: 9. Germline V gene sequence: CDR1 SEHNR, CDR2 FQNEAQ (reference sequence). This CDR3 comprises 16 residues. This receptor was taken from a man aged 18 to 29 in good health. Some clones in this sample may be carry-over from other donors' samples. Material for sequencing was naive CD4+ T cells from PBMCs. Stated subset: CD45RA+ positively selected. The chain links TRBV7-9 to TRBJ2-3; 10 bases fit TRBD2. The CDR3 sequence is CASSKRSSGSSDTQYF. For the CDR3, the DNA is TGTGCCAGCAGCAAAAGGTCTAGCGGGAGTTCAGATACGCAGTATTTT.